The clone carrying this TCR beta chain was detected only a few times. Its antigen is unidentified. This entry is derived from a study of T-cell memory formation after mild COVID-19. Study-wide context: Largely donor-specific TCR clusters were found. Study-wide findings and caveats: Whether second-wave clones peaking at day 37 were SARS-CoV-2 specific went unconfirmed. CD4+ contracting clones were found mainly in CM and EM, and CD8+ ones in EMRA.

Germline V gene lookup returns CDR1 MGHDK and CDR2 SYGVNS. This CDR3 has 18 amino acids. Trimming removed 1 base from V and 6 bases from J; junction bases left unmatched: 15. It was 5'RACE with constant-segment primers that produced the TCR alpha and TCR beta cDNA libraries, which carried sample barcodes and UMIs. TCRdb processed the 5' RACE reads anew with MiXCR; each CDR3 protein has one entry. The sample shows tens of thousands of distinct CDR3 sequences, 10% to 15% of them seen only once. The V gene is TRBV25-1, the J gene TRBJ2-1; TRBD2 matches at 7 bases. Input material: PBMCs or a T cell subset sorted from them (not recorded which). The receptor was derived from a man aged 18 to 29 who had mild COVID-19 (a few samples of this study predate the infection). Cell type and time point are not known. The DNA of the CDR3 is TGTGCCAGCAGTGAATTGGAGCGGGGCGTGTTTGAAGGCAATGAGCAGTTCTTC. Translation: CASSELERGVFEGNEQFF.